A single sample gave rise to the 21 T cell receptor beta chains below, sequenced in a study of early T cells in non-severe SARS-CoV-2 infection (dated by TCRdb to the early 2020s). The protocol used for the library was 5' RACE. Sequencing took place on a NextSeq 500. TCRdb's own reprocessing of the public reads used fastp at Q25 and MiXCR and kept productive beta chains. Rows are combined by CDR3 protein, so each entry shows the most common genes and DNA. This sample lists some 60,000 distinct CDR3 sequences; roughly 12% were detected once. The ten largest account for about 1.3% of the sample. Sequencing used whole blood, obtained at baseline. These TCRs come from an adult who was a healthcare worker with PCR-confirmed SARS-CoV-2 infection or an uninfected control (not recorded which).

The rearrangement joins TRBV5-1 to TRBJ1-5; 9 bases are shared with TRBD1. This CDR3 region has 18 residues. CDR1 and CDR2 from the germline V gene are SGHRS and YFSETQ. V lost 0 bases to trimming and J lost 5 bases; unmatched junction nucleotides: 12. CDR3 sequence: CASSLGPKLDRGDQPQHF. The CDR3 region has the DNA TGCGCCAGCAGCTTGGGCCCAAAACTGGACAGGGGAGATCAGCCCCAGCATTTT.

This clonotype was seen ten or more times. The chain recombines TRBV19 with TRBJ1-1; 9 bases are a match to TRBD1. Trimming at V came to 5 bases and at J to 1 base, leaving 5 bases not matched to a gene. CDR3 length: 15 amino acids. Germline assignment: CDR1 LNHDA and CDR2 SQIVND (reference sequence). CDR3 in DNA: TGTGCCAGTAGTGCGCCGGGACAGGGGAACACTGAAGCTTTCTTT. This encodes CASSAPGQGNTEAFF.

This clonotype was seen many times. V usage is TRBV5-5 and J usage is TRBJ2-1, with a tentative D call TRBD2 (5 bases). The CDR3 has 13 amino acids. V dropped 3 bases and J dropped 12 bases, with 16 bases sitting between them. CDR1 is SGHKS and CDR2 is YYEKEE in the germline V gene (reference sequence). The CDR3 DNA follows: TGTGCCAGCAGCTGGGATCCGGGAACCTTGCAGTTCTTC. Protein sequence: CASSWDPGTLQFF.

The chain combines TRBV7-2 with TRBJ2-6; D is ambiguous. Trimming left V 8 bases short and J 0 bases short, with 11 bases between. Germline loops: CDR1 SGHTA, CDR2 FQGNSA. The CDR3 runs 15 residues. The CDR3 region has the DNA TGTGCCAGCGGCCGAATGGGCTCTGGGGCCAACGTCCTGACTTTC. It translates to CASGRMGSGANVLTF.

This clonotype has at least ten counts. The chain combines TRBV3-1 with TRBJ1-2; TRBD1 matches at 9 bases. This CDR3 comprises 15 residues. V dropped 4 bases and J dropped 2; count of bases not matched to a gene: 5. Per the germline V gene, CDR1 is LGHDT and CDR2 is YNNKEL (reference sequence). Here the CDR3 reads CASSPAGQGNYGYTF. In nucleotides, the CDR3 is TGTGCCAGCAGCCCAGCGGGACAGGGCAACTATGGCTACACCTTC.

This clonotype came up a few times. This chain connects TRBV6-2 or TRBV6-3 to TRBJ2-2; maybe TRBD2 (5 bases). Germline CDR1 and CDR2: MNHEY and SVGEGT. The V gene lost 5 bases and the J gene lost 1 base, with 14 bases spanning the gap. The CDR3 totals 16 residues. CDR3 DNA: TGTGCCAGCAGTCTTGACTATGAATTGAACACCGGGGAGCTGTTTTTT. Amino acid sequence: CASSLDYELNTGELFF.

Comment on this clonotype: A much larger clone sits a single nucleotide away, making a read error possible. This chain joins TRBV14 and TRBJ1-3; D uncertain. The V and J ends lost 4 bases and 2 bases respectively, with 18 bases between them. The germline CDR1 and CDR2 sequences are SGHDN and FVKESK. This CDR3 region has 17 residues. DNA for the CDR3: TGTGCCAGCAGCCCCCCCGTGTTCCGGGAGGCTGGAAACACCATATATTTT. Its translation is CASSPPVFREAGNTIYF.

V is TRBV2 and J is TRBJ2-1; a possible D gene is TRBD2 (6 bases). The length of the CDR3 is 14 residues. The V end was cut by 7 bases, the J end by 7 bases, with 17 bases between. The germline CDR1 and CDR2 sequences are SNHLY and FYNNEI. The CDR3 here is CASNTGGTGNEQFF. CDR3 DNA sequence: TGTGCCAGCAACACCGGGGGTACCGGGAATGAGCAGTTCTTC.

This clonotype was observed a handful of times. The V call is TRBV7-8, the J call TRBJ2-5, with a tentative D call TRBD1 (6 bases). Germline V gene sequence: CDR1 SGHVS, CDR2 FQNEAQ. Trimming stripped 4 bases from V and 5 bases from J, with 11 bases between. The CDR3 loop spans 13 amino acids. CDR3 sequence: CASSSWDTETQYF. CDR3 nucleotides: TGTGCCAGCAGCTCTTGGGACACCGAGACCCAGTACTTC.

This clonotype has only a few counts. The CDR3 loop is CASSWRNTEAFF. As DNA, the CDR3 is TGTGCCAGCAGCTGGCGTAACACTGAAGCTTTCTTT. The genes are TRBV11-2 and TRBJ1-1; D not resolved. This CDR3 is built from 12 residues. Trimming took off 4 bases at V and 2 bases at J, with 5 bases between the two ends. Germline V lookup: CDR1 SGHAT, CDR2 FQNNGV.

The chain employs TRBV30 and TRBJ2-1, with 10 bases aligning to TRBD2. The CDR3 contains 14 residues. The germline gives CDR1 GTSNPN, CDR2 SVGIG (reference sequence). Trimming took 4 bases from V and 6 from J; bases not matched to a gene: 6. The CDR3 bases are TGTGCCTGGAATAGCGGGAGGCCCCGCAATGAGCAGTTCTTC. It codes for CAWNSGRPRNEQFF.

The V gene is TRBV27, the J gene TRBJ1-2, with no clear D. Per the germline V gene, CDR1 is MNHEY and CDR2 is SMNVEV (reference sequence). V shed 11 bases and J shed 5 bases, with 18 bases lying between them. The CDR3 covers 13 residues. The CDR3 DNA reads TGTGCCGCGTCAGCTAGCCTCCTATATGGCTACACCTTC. Amino acid sequence: CAASASLLYGYTF.

This clonotype was detected only once. The V call is TRBV28, the J call TRBJ1-2, with 7 positions matching TRBD1. The V and J ends lost 9 bases and 4 bases, in that order; junction bases with no gene match: 11. This CDR3 is built from 14 residues. The germline gives CDR1 MDHEN, CDR2 SYDVKM. The CDR3 DNA is TGTGCCAGTGCTACTTCCGGGACAGCCTATGGCTACACCTTC. This codes for CASATSGTAYGYTF.

V gene TRBV4-3 combines with J gene TRBJ2-7; 10 bases line up with TRBD2. The V segment lost 3 bases and the J segment 2 bases; nucleotides outside the gene matches: 7. Germline CDR1 reads LGHNA; CDR2 reads YSLEER. The CDR3 has 16 amino acids. The DNA for the CDR3 is TGCGCCAGCAGCCAGTTAACTAGCGGGGCTACCTACGAGCAGTACTTC. Amino acids: CASSQLTSGATYEQYF.

The table lists this clonotype with a few counts. The rearrangement links TRBV27 to TRBJ1-2; D uncertain. There are 13 residues in the CDR3. V lost 8 bases and J 0 bases, leaving 10 bases between the germline ends. Germline CDR1 MNHEY, CDR2 SMNVEV (reference sequence). The CDR3 DNA follows: TGTGCCAGCTATGGCCGAGCTAACTATGGCTACACCTTC. This translates into CASYGRANYGYTF.

This clonotype came up many times. V usage is TRBV7-9 and J usage is TRBJ1-5, with D unclear. Trimming took 2 bases from V and 7 from J, leaving 9 bases between them. The CDR3 consists of 13 residues. Per germline, CDR1 SEHNR and CDR2 FQNEAQ (reference sequence). The CDR3 region is CASSLMGDQPQHF. The CDR3 DNA reads as TGTGCCAGCAGCTTAATGGGCGACCAGCCCCAGCATTTT.

Ten or more counts support this clonotype. V and J are TRBV6-1 and TRBJ1-2, with D tentatively TRBD1 (5 bases). Germline CDR1 MNHNS, CDR2 SASEGT. This CDR3 contains 11 residues. V was clipped by 8 bases and J by 4 bases, with 8 bases between them. The CDR3 nucleotides are TGTGCCAGCGAAAGGGGCTATGGCTACACCTTC. Translation: CASERGYGYTF.

This clonotype has a handful of counts. The chain carries TRBV27 and TRBJ2-6; 8 bases map to TRBD1. This CDR3 contains 19 residues. V gave up 8 bases and J gave up 2 bases; unmatched junction bases: 17. Looked up from germline, CDR1 is MNHEY and CDR2 is SMNVEV (reference sequence). The CDR3 DNA sequence: TGTGCCAGCGCAAGAAGGACAGGGTCTTACGCCGCTGGGGCCAACGTCCTGACTTTC. This gives the protein CASARRTGSYAAGANVLTF.

In this sample, this clonotype turned up many times. V and J are TRBV19 and TRBJ2-6; D gene ambiguous. This CDR3 is 18 amino acids long. Germline V gene lookup returns CDR1 LNHDA and CDR2 SQIVND (reference sequence). Trimming took off 2 bases at V and 3 bases at J, with 17 bases between the two ends. The CDR3 DNA sequence: TGTGCCAGTAGTATACCGGCAACCAAAGTCCTTGGGGCCAACGTCCTGACTTTC. Amino acids: CASSIPATKVLGANVLTF.

V gene TRBV6-5 combines with J gene TRBJ2-2; the D gene could be TRBD1 or TRBD2 (5 bases each). CDR3 length: 15 residues. Germline-derived CDR1 and CDR2 are MNHEY and SVGAGI. V lost 6 bases and J 7 bases, leaving 18 bases between the germline ends. The CDR3 sequence is CASSTTGTIDGELFF. In DNA, the CDR3 is TGTGCCAGCAGCACCACCGGGACGATTGACGGGGAGCTGTTTTTT.

There are many counts of this clonotype. The chain is built from TRBV7-8 and TRBJ2-7; 7 positions match TRBD1. Per germline, CDR1 SGHVS and CDR2 FQNEAQ. The CDR3 is 15 amino acids. V lost 5 bases to trimming and J lost 4 bases; unmatched junction nucleotides: 11. The CDR3 sequence: CASSRPRDSFYEQYF. The CDR3 DNA sequence: TGTGCCAGCAGCAGGCCCCGGGACAGTTTTTACGAGCAGTACTTC.